This entry lists 27 T cell receptor beta chains sequenced from one sample in a study of post-analysis software for immune sequencing data (dated by TCRdb to between 2015 and 2016). These receptors lack a known antigen. The protocol used for the library was PCR. Instrument on record: Illumina HiSeq 2500. To reduce PCR and sequencing biases, unique molecular identifiers were built into the TCR beta cDNA libraries. TCRdb cleaned the public reads at Q25 with fastp, built clones with MiXCR and kept in-frame beta chains. Merged by CDR3 protein, the rows form single entries marked with the most common genes and DNA. For this sample the table gives some 800,000 distinct CDR3 sequences, of which roughly 50% were detected only once. Together, the top ten hold 4.9% of the sample. General study outcomes and caveats: Patients showed significantly higher frequencies than controls for a handful of TRBV segments, among them TRBV5-6, TRBV5-1 and TRBV20-1.

Input material: blood. Receptor source: a girl aged 10-17 years with multiple sclerosis.

The rearrangement joins TRBV5-1 to TRBJ2-7; 7 bases are shared with TRBD1. V lost 4 bases to trimming and J lost 4 bases; unmatched junction nucleotides: 11. This CDR3 comprises 15 residues. From germline, CDR1 is SGHRS and CDR2 YFSETQ. CDR3 amino acids: CASSTRGGASYEQYF. The CDR3 nucleotides read TGCGCCAGCAGCACGAGAGGGGGCGCTTCATACGAGCAGTACTTC.

This clonotype was picked up a small number of times. This sequence joins TRBV11-3 and TRBJ2-6; D is unclear. The V gene lost 3 bases and the J gene lost 0 bases, with 9 bases spanning the gap. The CDR3 runs to 16 residues. Germline V gene data show CDR1 as SGHNT and CDR2 as YENEEA. In nucleotides, the CDR3 is TGTGCCAGCAGCTTTGTCCAGACCTCTGGGGCCAACGTCCTGACTTTC. The encoded protein is CASSFVQTSGANVLTF. The full variable domain, with the rest looked up from reference TRBV11-3 and TRBJ2-6, is EAGVVQSPRYKIIEKKQPVAFWCNPISGHNTLYWYLQNLGQGPELLIRYENEEAVDDSQLPKDRFSAERLKGVDSTLKIQPAELGDSAVYLCASSFVQTSGANVLTFGAGSRLTVL.

This clonotype was counted between two and nine times. The rearrangement uses TRBV6-5 and TRBJ1-2; D not resolved. V dropped 2 bases and J dropped 4 bases, with 8 bases sitting between them. The germline gives CDR1 MNHEY, CDR2 SVGAGI. The CDR3 has 13 amino acids. CDR3 in DNA: TGTGCCAGCAGTTACGGGGAAATCTATGGCTACACCTTC. Translation: CASSYGEIYGYTF.

The rearrangement links TRBV28 to TRBJ1-1, with 8 bases that match TRBD1. The germline V gene encodes CDR1 MDHEN and CDR2 SYDVKM. The CDR3 consists of 15 residues. Trimming at V came to 6 bases and at J to 0 bases, leaving 6 bases not matched to a gene. The CDR3 DNA follows: TGTGCCAGCAGACTAGGGGACAGGATGAACACTGAAGCTTTCTTT. This codes for CASRLGDRMNTEAFF. Together with reference TRBV28 and TRBJ1-1, the CDR3 gives the full variable domain: DVKVTQSSRYLVKRTGEKVFLECVQDMDHENMFWYRQDPGLGLRLIYFSYDVKMKEKGDIPEGYSVSREKKERFSLILESASTNQTSMYLCASRLGDRMNTEAFFGQGTRLTVV.

V gene TRBV27 combines with J gene TRBJ1-5; maybe TRBD1 (6 bases). Deletions cut 2 bases from V and 7 bases from J, with 12 bases between. The CDR3 loop spans 14 amino acids. The germline V gene encodes CDR1 MNHEY and CDR2 SMNVEV (reference sequence). In DNA, the CDR3 is TGTGCCAGCAGTTTAAGGGGGGTGGGACAGCCCCAGCATTTT. Protein sequence: CASSLRGVGQPQHF.

The V call is TRBV7-2, the J call TRBJ2-5; D is tentatively TRBD1 or TRBD2 (5 bases each). TRBJ2-7 matches the DNA end more closely, so the J call is doubtful. The CDR3 runs 14 residues. CDR1 is SGHTA and CDR2 is FQGNSA in the germline V gene. Here the CDR3 DNA reads TGTGCCAGCAGCTTGAGGGGACCCGGGGACGAGCAGTACTTC. Amino acids: CASSLRGPGDEQYF.

J is TRBJ2-3 and V is TRBV30; D not resolved. Deletions cut 2 bases from V and 0 bases from J, with 9 bases between. The CDR3 has 14 amino acids. Looked up from germline, CDR1 is GTSNPN and CDR2 is SVGIG (reference sequence). The CDR3 region has the DNA TGTGCCTGGAGTCGGGTAGCTAGCACAGATACGCAGTATTTT. This sequence encodes CAWSRVASTDTQYF.

The chain recombines TRBV12-3 or TRBV12-4 with TRBJ2-7; 9 positions match TRBD1. Trimming cost V 5 bases and J 4 bases; bases outside gene matches: 12. CDR3 length: 16 amino acids. CDR3 DNA: TGTGCCAGCAGTCGTGGGTTGGGACAGGGCATATACGAGCAGTACTTC. Encoded protein: CASSRGLGQGIYEQYF.

This clonotype has a handful of counts. The chain has TRBV5-1 and TRBJ2-5; D unresolved. V lost 0 bases, J lost 4 bases, and 13 bases lay in between. This CDR3 is built from 15 residues. Germline-derived CDR1 and CDR2 are SGHRS and YFSETQ. In DNA, the CDR3 is TGCGCCAGCAGCTTGGCCGGCGGTACCGGAGAGACCCAGTACTTC. This gives the protein CASSLAGGTGETQYF.

The chain links TRBV25-1 to TRBJ1-2; TRBD1 aligns across 7 bases. Germline V CDR1 and CDR2: MGHDK, SYGVNS. V dropped 6 bases and J dropped 8; count of bases not matched to a gene: 9. This CDR3 spans 13 amino acids. CDR3 sequence: CASRDTGVWGYTF. The CDR3 nucleotides read TGTGCCAGCAGGGATACAGGGGTCTGGGGCTACACCTTC.

Note on this clonotype: At one end, the junction sequence differs from germline, possibly due to a read error. The rearrangement uses TRBV6-2 or TRBV6-3 and TRBJ2-1; perhaps TRBD2 as D (5 bases). Germline CDR1 MNHEY, CDR2 SVGEGT. This CDR3 has 13 residues. CDR3 in amino acids: CASTYTRNNEQFF. The CDR3 DNA follows: TGTGCCAGCACTTACACTAGAAACAATGAGCAGTTCTTC.

This chain uses TRBV7-9 with TRBJ2-7; 8 bases fit TRBD2. V shed 5 bases, J shed 4 bases, and the junction held 19 bases outside the gene matches. There are 18 residues in the CDR3. Germline CDR1 is SEHNR and CDR2 is FQNEAQ (reference sequence). CDR3 sequence reads: CASSHRGGQSGTRYEQYF. The CDR3, as DNA: TGTGCCAGCAGCCACCGGGGAGGACAGAGCGGGACTAGATACGAGCAGTACTTC.

This chain uses TRBV7-8 with TRBJ2-3; unclear D gene. The CDR3 has 19 amino acids. V was trimmed by 1 base and J by 6 bases, leaving 26 bases between them. Germline V gene sequence: CDR1 SGHVS, CDR2 FQNEAQ. The CDR3: CASSLVRVLRAGGSDTQYF. The CDR3 bases are TGTGCCAGCAGCTTAGTTAGGGTATTACGGGCCGGCGGATCGGATACGCAGTATTTT.

The chain has TRBV7-9 and TRBJ1-5; 9 nucleotides match TRBD1. Germline V gene lookup returns CDR1 SEHNR and CDR2 FQNEAQ (reference sequence). This CDR3 has 14 residues. The junction had 5 bases not matched to a gene; V was cut back by 5 bases and J by 6 bases. CDR3 region: CASSLQGAGQPQHF. In DNA, the CDR3 is TGTGCCAGCAGCCTACAGGGGGCGGGTCAGCCCCAGCATTTT.

This chain joins TRBV7-3 and TRBJ2-7; D might be TRBD2 (6 bases). Trimming took 2 bases from V and 2 from J, leaving 13 bases between them. The CDR3 length is 15 residues. Germline CDR1 reads SGHTA; CDR2 reads FQGTGA. The CDR3 sequence is CASSLGAGQAYEQYF. The CDR3 bases are TGTGCCAGCAGCTTAGGTGCGGGGCAGGCCTACGAGCAGTACTTC.

This chain links TRBV2 with TRBJ2-7, with 12 bases matching TRBD2. Germline CDR1 SNHLY, CDR2 FYNNEI. The CDR3 contains 16 residues. The trim removed 7 bases at V and 7 bases at J, leaving 14 bases unmatched. DNA for the CDR3: TGTGCCAGCACCCTCGATCCTAGCGGGAGGGCCGTAGAGCAGTACTTC. Residues: CASTLDPSGRAVEQYF.

The chain is built from TRBV12-3 or TRBV12-4 and TRBJ2-2, with 8 bases aligning to TRBD1. The CDR3 runs 14 residues. Trimming cost V 3 bases and J 7 bases; bases outside gene matches: 4. CDR3 nucleotides: TGTGCCAGCAGTTTCTCTACAGGGGGCGGGGAGCTGTTTTTT. Its protein is CASSFSTGGGELFF.

The rearrangement links TRBV20-1 to TRBJ1-2; the D gene is possibly TRBD1 (6 bases). The CDR3 is 16 residues long. CDR1 DFQATT and CDR2 SNEGSKA come from the germline V gene (reference sequence). The V gene lost 1 base and the J gene lost 5 bases, with 20 bases spanning the gap. The CDR3, as DNA: TGCAGTGCTAGAGTTCCAGCAGGGGATGTAGGGTATGGCTACACCTTC. This codes for CSARVPAGDVGYGYTF.

The rearrangement links TRBV5-1 to TRBJ2-7; 7 positions match TRBD1. This CDR3 spans 16 amino acids. Germline lookup yields CDR1 SGHRS and CDR2 YFSETQ. With 4 bases clipped from V and 1 base from J, the junction kept 11 bases outside the gene matches. The CDR3 protein is CASSLGTDLSSYEQYF. The CDR3 DNA reads as TGCGCCAGCAGCCTCGGGACAGACTTATCATCCTACGAGCAGTACTTC.

The CDR3 sequence is CSARGQGFSNQPQHF. In nucleotides, the CDR3 is TGCAGTGCTAGAGGACAGGGCTTCAGCAATCAGCCCCAGCATTTT. The V call is TRBV20-1, the J call TRBJ1-5; 7 bases map to TRBD1. The CDR3 is made up of 15 amino acids. Trimming removed 1 base from V and 1 base from J; junction bases left unmatched: 4. Germline values: CDR1 DFQATT, CDR2 SNEGSKA (reference sequence).

The V and J genes are TRBV28 and TRBJ2-4; D tentatively fits TRBD1 or TRBD2 (5 bases each). The germline V and J ends were trimmed by 1 base and 13 bases, with 20 bases remaining between them. CDR3 length equals 15 residues. Germline V lookup: CDR1 MDHEN, CDR2 SYDVKM. The CDR3 nucleotides are TGTGCCAGCAGTTTATTCCCGGGCTCCCTGGGGGAGCAGTACTTC. Its translation: CASSLFPGSLGEQYF.

This clonotype showed up just a few times. The chain employs TRBV28 and TRBJ2-7; D gene unclear. Germline assignment: CDR1 MDHEN and CDR2 SYDVKM. The germline V and J ends were trimmed by 0 bases and 5 bases, with 17 bases remaining between them. The CDR3 loop spans 16 amino acids. In nucleotides, the CDR3 is TGTGCCAGCAGTTTATGGACCGGACGCCAAGAGGACGAGCAGTACTTC. It yields the protein CASSLWTGRQEDEQYF. Together with reference TRBV28 and TRBJ2-7, the CDR3 gives the full variable domain: DVKVTQSSRYLVKRTGEKVFLECVQDMDHENMFWYRQDPGLGLRLIYFSYDVKMKEKGDIPEGYSVSREKKERFSLILESASTNQTSMYLCASSLWTGRQEDEQYFGPGTRLTVT.

This chain joins TRBV6-2 or TRBV6-3 and TRBJ2-2; D remains unclear. Trimming took 4 bases from V and 6 from J, leaving 12 bases between them. Germline V lookup: CDR1 MNHEY, CDR2 SVGEGT. This CDR3 region has 14 residues. The CDR3 sequence is CASSSTTSAGELFF. DNA for the CDR3: TGTGCCAGCAGTTCGACGACCAGTGCCGGGGAGCTGTTTTTT.

This clonotype was seen a single time. The chain joins TRBV6-4 to TRBJ2-1; 9 positions match TRBD2. J gave up 9 bases and V 6 bases, and 9 bases lay outside the gene matches. The V gene's germline CDR1 is MRHNA and CDR2 SNTAGT. The CDR3 is made up of 14 amino acids. The CDR3 region has the DNA TGTGCCAGCAGAACTAGCGGGCTCTTTGGTGAGCAGTTCTTC. Protein: CASRTSGLFGEQFF.

This chain connects TRBV6-2 or TRBV6-3 to TRBJ2-1; D is ambiguous. V gave up 4 bases and J gave up 8 bases, with 9 bases separating them. This CDR3 has 12 residues. Germline-derived CDR1 and CDR2 are MNHEY and SVGEGT. Written as DNA, the CDR3 is TGTGCCAGCAGTTTTGCCAGTTATGAGCAGTTCTTC. It specifies CASSFASYEQFF.

J is TRBJ2-1 and V is TRBV7-8; 7 nucleotides line up with TRBD2. In germline, CDR1 is SGHVS, CDR2 FQNEAQ. Germline trimming cut 5 bases from V and 6 bases from J; bases unmatched to any gene: 16. This CDR3 spans 17 amino acids. The CDR3 region has the DNA TGTGCCAGCAGCCCCCTGGCTAGGTGGGAGGGCCGCAATGAGCAGTTCTTC. Its protein product is CASSPLARWEGRNEQFF.

This clonotype was counted a few times. This chain connects TRBV12-3 or TRBV12-4 to TRBJ2-5, with TRBD2 matching 10 bases. The CDR3 spans 14 residues. The trim removed 5 bases at V and 4 bases at J, leaving 4 bases unmatched. The CDR3 protein is CASSPRTSGETQYF. The CDR3 DNA sequence: TGTGCCAGCAGTCCGCGGACTAGCGGAGAGACCCAGTACTTC.